These 17 T cell receptor beta chains were sequenced from one sample in a study of cytomegalovirus exposure and HLA in healthy donors listed by TCRdb under 2017. Receptor amplification or capture employed the immunoSEQ multiplex PCR assay. The table comes from immuneACCESS by way of TCRdb, which keeps in-frame sequences with V and J called. Part of the clones is missing from these tables; in studies checked, under half for an unresolved V gene and the rest for unknown reasons. In all, the sample holds about 150,000 clones, and about 94% of those were seen once. Clones ranked in the top ten supply approximately 1.8% of the sample. Input material: PBMCs. These receptors originate from a man between 18 and 29 years old in good health and CMV-seropositive.

This clone showed up just once. The chain couples TRBV19 to TRBJ2-6; 9 nucleotides line up with TRBD1. Germline CDR1 and CDR2: LNHDA and SQIVND (reference sequence). The CDR3 spans 18 residues. The V and J ends lost 5 bases and 0 bases, in that order; junction bases with no gene match: 8. CDR3: CASSPRTGEPSGANVLTF. The DNA for the CDR3 is TGTGCCAGTAGTCCCCGGACAGGGGAACCCTCTGGGGCCAACGTCCTGACTTTC.

The chain carries TRBV28 and TRBJ2-1, with TRBD2 identical over 8 bases. The CDR3 totals 17 residues. CDR1 and CDR2 from the germline V gene are MDHEN and SYDVKM. V was pared by 4 bases and J by 8 bases, with 16 bases of the junction left unmatched. The CDR3 loop is CASSYKREYSILDEQFF. In nucleotides, the CDR3 is TGTGCCAGCAGTTACAAGCGGGAGTACTCAATACTGGATGAGCAGTTCTTC.

CDR3 nucleotides: TGTGCCAGCAGCTGGACTAGGGGCACAGATACGCAGTATTTT. Its protein product is CASSWTRGTDTQYF. The J gene is TRBJ2-3, the V gene TRBV5-5; 7 bases line up with TRBD2. This CDR3 is 14 amino acids long. In germline, CDR1 is SGHKS, CDR2 YYEKEE (reference sequence). After removal of 3 bases from V and 1 base from J, the junction contained 2 bases not matched to a gene.

The chain uses TRBV27 and TRBJ2-3, with a weak D call TRBD1 (6 bases). Trimming pared 3 bases from V and 6 bases from J, leaving 13 bases between. Looked up from germline, CDR1 is MNHEY and CDR2 is SMNVEV (reference sequence). CDR3 length: 14 amino acids. The CDR3 DNA sequence: TGTGCCAGCAGTTTTCTGGGGGCGCGGGATACGCAGTATTTT. Translating it yields CASSFLGARDTQYF.

V is TRBV18 and J is TRBJ2-3; TRBD1 is a possible D gene (8 bases). Germline lookup yields CDR1 KGHSH and CDR2 LQKENI. There are 17 residues in the CDR3. Between the trimmed V and J ends, which lost 1 base and 4 bases, there was a span of 18 bases. CDR3 sequence reads: CASSPQVGQGGADTQYF. CDR3 DNA: TGTGCCAGCTCACCACAAGTCGGACAGGGAGGGGCAGATACGCAGTATTTT.

The chain combines TRBV19 with TRBJ1-5; tentative D call: TRBD1 (6 bases). Germline V gene sequence: CDR1 LNHDA, CDR2 SQIVND (reference sequence). V shed 7 bases and J shed 3 bases, with 10 bases lying between them. There are 13 residues in the CDR3. For the CDR3, the DNA is TGTGCCAGTACAGGACAGAACAATCAGCCCCAGCATTTT. Its translation: CASTGQNNQPQHF.

The chain has TRBV28 and TRBJ1-4; the match to TRBD1 covers 8 bases. Germline values: CDR1 MDHEN, CDR2 SYDVKM. The CDR3 spans 15 residues. Losses at the gene ends were 5 bases for V and 0 bases for J; bases not matched to a gene: 2. CDR3 coding DNA: TGTGCCAGCAGTCCACAGGGGGCAACTAATGAAAAACTGTTTTTT. This gives the protein CASSPQGATNEKLFF.

This clone was picked up a small number of times. This chain connects TRBV21-1 to TRBJ2-7; the table gives TRBD1 as D, unverified against the DNA. TRBV21-1 is given as a pseudogene. There are 14 residues in the CDR3. This CDR3 is CASSRSRGGAEQYF. Written as DNA, the CDR3 is TGTGCCAGCAGCAGATCCAGGGGCGGAGCCGAGCAGTACTTC.

Worth noting for this clone: An end of the junction differs from the germline gene, which may be a read error. This chain links TRBV7-6 with TRBJ2-3, with 11 bases identical to TRBD2. The germline CDR1 and CDR2 sequences are SGHVS and FNYEAQ. CDR3 length: 15 amino acids. Here the CDR3 DNA reads TGTGCCAGCAGCACCGGGACTAGCGGCACAGATGCGCAGTATTTT. Its protein is CASSTGTSGTDAQYF.

The chain couples TRBV29-1 to TRBJ1-1; maybe TRBD1 (6 bases). The germline V gene encodes CDR1 SQVTM and CDR2 ANQGSEA. With 6 bases removed from V and 1 base from J, the gap between germline ends came to 18 bases. This CDR3 is built from 15 residues. CDR3 sequence reads: CSVDLQGPRNTEAFF. DNA for the CDR3: TGCAGCGTGGATTTACAGGGCCCGCGGAACACTGAAGCTTTCTTT.

V usage is TRBV20-1 and J usage is TRBJ1-1, with a possible D match to TRBD1 (5 bases). Trimming took 8 bases from V and 4 from J, leaving 8 bases between them. CDR1 DFQATT and CDR2 SNEGSKA come from the germline V gene (reference sequence). The length of the CDR3 is 10 residues. The CDR3 DNA reads as TGCAGTCGGGGGGGCACTGAAGCTTTCTTT. Its protein is CSRGGTEAFF.

The chain combines TRBV27 with TRBJ2-7; a possible D gene is TRBD2 (5 bases). The CDR3 extends over 18 amino acids. Per the germline V gene, CDR1 is MNHEY and CDR2 is SMNVEV (reference sequence). Trimming left V 5 bases short and J 2 bases short, with 25 bases between. This CDR3 is CASSPYLMWEIEPYEQYF. The CDR3 bases are TGTGCCAGCAGTCCGTACCTTATGTGGGAGATTGAGCCCTACGAGCAGTACTTC.

This chain uses TRBV6-1 with TRBJ1-5; possible D gene TRBD1, 6 bases. V was trimmed by 7 bases and J by 7 bases, leaving 20 bases between them. Germline V gene data show CDR1 as MNHNS and CDR2 as SASEGT. The CDR3 consists of 15 residues. The CDR3 DNA reads TGTGCCAGCACCCCCTTTCAGGGGTTCAACCAGCCCCAGCATTTT. Protein product: CASTPFQGFNQPQHF.

The chain has TRBV7-6 and TRBJ2-1; D is unresolved. The CDR3 contains 15 residues. Germline CDR1 is SGHVS and CDR2 is FNYEAQ. The V end lost 4 bases, the J end lost 7 bases, and 17 bases lay between the germline ends. CDR3 sequence: CASSYPGISENEQFF. CDR3 coding DNA: TGTGCCAGCAGCTACCCAGGCATTAGTGAGAATGAGCAGTTCTTC.

The V gene is TRBV2, the J gene TRBJ1-5, with a weak D call TRBD1 (6 bases). V lost 3 bases to trimming and J lost 11 bases, with 14 bases between them. Per germline, CDR1 SNHLY and CDR2 FYNNEI. The CDR3 consists of 13 residues. The CDR3 nucleotides are TGTGCCAGCAGTGAGCAGGGGTCAGGGTCCCAGCATTTT. This gives the protein CASSEQGSGSQHF.

This chain uses TRBV10-3 with TRBJ2-7, with 8 bases identical to TRBD1. The CDR3 runs to 15 residues. CDR1 is ENHRY and CDR2 is SYGVKD in the germline V gene. With V trimmed by 0 bases and J by 3 bases, 4 bases remained unmatched. CDR3 bases: TGTGCCATCAGTGAGTCCAGGACAGGGTTCTACGAGCAGTACTTC. Its protein product is CAISESRTGFYEQYF.

With regard to this clone: The junction departs from the called germline gene at one end, perhaps through a read error. The chain couples TRBV2 to TRBJ1-2, with TRBD1 as a possible D gene (6 bases). The germline V gene encodes CDR1 SNHLY and CDR2 FYNNEI. This CDR3 has 13 amino acids. The CDR3 loop reads CASSRGGAYRYTF. The CDR3 DNA is TGTGCCAGCAGCCGTGGGGGCGCCTATCGCTACACCTTC. The complete variable domain, with remaining parts taken from reference TRBV2 and TRBJ1-2, reads EPEVTQTPSHQVTQMGQEVILRCVPISNHLYFYWYRQILGQKVEFLVSFYNNEISEKSEIFDDQFSVERPDGSNFTLKIRSTKLEDSAMYFCASSRGGAYRYTFGSGTRLTVV.